This TCR beta chain appears in the sequencing data of a study of blood T cell repertoires in COVID-19. The CDR3 runs to 12 residues. J was trimmed by 4 bases and V by 10 bases; bases with no gene match: 2. Per the germline V gene, CDR1 is WSHSY and CDR2 is SAAADI. Sequenced by immunoSEQ multiplex PCR; TCRdb stores in-frame clones only, minus some. Here the sample spans tens of thousands of clones, roughly 76% being singletons. The genes are TRBV10-2 and TRBJ2-7, with 12 bases fitting TRBD2. The receptor was derived from a man aged 70-80 years with active or convalescent COVID-19. The sequencing input was peripheral blood. The CDR3 nucleotides read TGCGCCACTAGCGGGGGGGGGTACGAGCAGTACTTC. The encoded protein is CATSGGGYEQYF.